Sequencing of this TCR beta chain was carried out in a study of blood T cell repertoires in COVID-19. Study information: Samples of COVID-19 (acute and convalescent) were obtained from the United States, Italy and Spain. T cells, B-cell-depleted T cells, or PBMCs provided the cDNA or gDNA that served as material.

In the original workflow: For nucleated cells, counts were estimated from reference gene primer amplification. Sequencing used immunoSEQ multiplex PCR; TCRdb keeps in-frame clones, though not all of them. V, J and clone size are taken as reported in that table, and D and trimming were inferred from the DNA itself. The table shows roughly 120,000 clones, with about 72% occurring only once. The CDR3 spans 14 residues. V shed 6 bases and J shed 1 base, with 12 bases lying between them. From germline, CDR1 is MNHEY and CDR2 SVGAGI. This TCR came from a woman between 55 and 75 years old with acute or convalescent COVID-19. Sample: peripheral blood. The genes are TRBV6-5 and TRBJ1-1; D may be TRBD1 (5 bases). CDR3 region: CASRVDGANTEAFF. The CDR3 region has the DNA TGTGCCAGCAGGGTTGATGGGGCGAACACTGAAGCTTTCTTT.